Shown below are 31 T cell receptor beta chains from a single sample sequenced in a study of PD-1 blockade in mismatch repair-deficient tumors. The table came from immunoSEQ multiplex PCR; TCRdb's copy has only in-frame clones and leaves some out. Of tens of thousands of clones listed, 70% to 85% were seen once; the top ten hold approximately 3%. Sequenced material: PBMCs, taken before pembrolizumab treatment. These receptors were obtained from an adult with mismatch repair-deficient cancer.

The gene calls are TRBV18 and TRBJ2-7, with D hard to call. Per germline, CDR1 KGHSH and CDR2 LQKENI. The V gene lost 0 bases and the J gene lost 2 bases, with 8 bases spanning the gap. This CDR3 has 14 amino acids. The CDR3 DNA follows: TGTGCCAGCTCACCACCGGGTGGAGCCTACGAGCAGTACTTC. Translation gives CASSPPGGAYEQYF.

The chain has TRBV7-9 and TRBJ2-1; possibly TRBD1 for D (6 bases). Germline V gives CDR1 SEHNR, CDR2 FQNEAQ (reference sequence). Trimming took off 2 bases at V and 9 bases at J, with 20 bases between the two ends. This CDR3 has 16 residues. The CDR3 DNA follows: TGTGCCAGCAGCTTACCGGGAACAGGGATAGGGGGTGAGCAGTTCTTC. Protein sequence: CASSLPGTGIGGEQFF.

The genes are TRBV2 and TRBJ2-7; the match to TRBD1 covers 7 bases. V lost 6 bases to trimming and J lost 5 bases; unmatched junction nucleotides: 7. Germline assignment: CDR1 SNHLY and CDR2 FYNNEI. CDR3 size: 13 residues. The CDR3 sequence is CASSADRANEQYF. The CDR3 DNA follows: TGTGCCAGCAGCGCCGACAGGGCCAACGAGCAGTACTTC.

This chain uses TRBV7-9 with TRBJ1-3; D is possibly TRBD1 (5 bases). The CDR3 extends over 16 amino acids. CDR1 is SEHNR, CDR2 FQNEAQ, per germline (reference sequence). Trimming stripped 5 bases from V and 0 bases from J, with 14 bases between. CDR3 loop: CASSLPDRSSGNTIYF. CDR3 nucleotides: TGTGCCAGCAGCCTACCTGACAGAAGCTCTGGAAACACCATATATTTT. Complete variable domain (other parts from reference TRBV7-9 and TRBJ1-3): DTGVSQNPRHKITKRGQNVTFRCDPISEHNRLYWYRQTLGQGPEFLTYFQNEAQLEKSRLLSDRFSAERPKGSFSTLEIQRTEQGDSAMYLCASSLPDRSSGNTIYFGEGSWLTVV.

The chain's CDR3 is CASSSPDTAGNTIYF. For the CDR3, the DNA is TGTGCCAGCAGCTCCCCGGACACCGCTGGAAACACCATATATTTT. J is TRBJ1-3 and V is TRBV5-6, with a possible D match to TRBD1 (5 bases). The germline gives CDR1 SGHDT, CDR2 YYEEEE. This CDR3 comprises 15 residues. The V and J ends lost 3 bases and 2 bases respectively, with 12 bases between them.

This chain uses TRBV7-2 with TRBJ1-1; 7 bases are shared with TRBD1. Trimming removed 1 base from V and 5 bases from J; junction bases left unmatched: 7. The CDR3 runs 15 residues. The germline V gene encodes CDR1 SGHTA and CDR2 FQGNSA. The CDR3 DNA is TGTGCCAGCAGCTTAGTAGGGGGCGGCTCGACTGAAGCTTTCTTT. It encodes CASSLVGGGSTEAFF.

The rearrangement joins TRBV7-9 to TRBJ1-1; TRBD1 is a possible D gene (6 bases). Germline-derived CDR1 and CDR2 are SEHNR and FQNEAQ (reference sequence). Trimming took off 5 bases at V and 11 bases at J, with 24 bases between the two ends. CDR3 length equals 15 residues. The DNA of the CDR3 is TGTGCCAGCAGCCATAGGGCGCAGGGGCTGGCATCGGCTTTCTTT. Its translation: CASSHRAQGLASAFF. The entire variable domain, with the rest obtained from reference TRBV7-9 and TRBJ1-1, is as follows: DTGVSQNPRHKITKRGQNVTFRCDPISEHNRLYWYRQTLGQGPEFLTYFQNEAQLEKSRLLSDRFSAERPKGSFSTLEIQRTEQGDSAMYLCASSHRAQGLASAFFGQGTRLTVV.

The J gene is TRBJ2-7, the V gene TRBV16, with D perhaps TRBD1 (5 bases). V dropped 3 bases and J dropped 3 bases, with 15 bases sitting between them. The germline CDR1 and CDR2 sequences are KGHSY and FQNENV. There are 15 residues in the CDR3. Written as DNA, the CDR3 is TGTGCCAGCAGCCATAGGGGATCAAGCCTCTACGAGCAGTACTTC. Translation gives CASSHRGSSLYEQYF. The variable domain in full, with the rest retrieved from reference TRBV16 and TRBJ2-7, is GEEVAQTPKHLVRGEGQKAKLYCAPIKGHSYVFWYQQVLKNEFKFLISFQNENVFDETGMPKERFSAKCLPNSPCSLEIQATKLEDSAVYFCASSHRGSSLYEQYFGPGTRLTVT.

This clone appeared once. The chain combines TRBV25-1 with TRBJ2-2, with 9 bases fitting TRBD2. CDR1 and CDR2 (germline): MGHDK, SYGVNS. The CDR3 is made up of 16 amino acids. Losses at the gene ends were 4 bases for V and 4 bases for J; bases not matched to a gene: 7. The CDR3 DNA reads TGTGCCAGCAGTGGAAGAGCGGGAGGAGTCACCGGGGAGCTGTTTTTT. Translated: CASSGRAGGVTGELFF.

The CDR3 is CASTRGRGSTEAFF. CDR3 DNA: TGTGCCAGCACCCGGGGCAGGGGGAGCACTGAAGCTTTCTTT. This rearrangement joins TRBV7-2 to TRBJ1-1; TRBD1 agrees at 7 bases. Germline CDR1 and CDR2: SGHTA and FQGNSA. The trim removed 7 bases at V and 4 bases at J, leaving 9 bases unmatched. CDR3 length: 14 residues.

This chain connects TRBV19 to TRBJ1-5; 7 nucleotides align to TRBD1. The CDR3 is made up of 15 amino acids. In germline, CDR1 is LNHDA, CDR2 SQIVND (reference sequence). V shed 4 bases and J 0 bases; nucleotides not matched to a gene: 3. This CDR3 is CASSRDSYSNQPQHF. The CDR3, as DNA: TGTGCCAGTAGTAGGGACAGTTATAGCAATCAGCCCCAGCATTTT.

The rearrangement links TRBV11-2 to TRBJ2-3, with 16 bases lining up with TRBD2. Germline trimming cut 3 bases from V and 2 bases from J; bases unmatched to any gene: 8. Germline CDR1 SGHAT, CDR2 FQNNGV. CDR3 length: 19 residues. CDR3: CASSFTGLAGGPLTDTQYF. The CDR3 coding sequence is TGTGCCAGCAGCTTTACGGGACTAGCGGGAGGGCCCCTCACAGATACGCAGTATTTT.

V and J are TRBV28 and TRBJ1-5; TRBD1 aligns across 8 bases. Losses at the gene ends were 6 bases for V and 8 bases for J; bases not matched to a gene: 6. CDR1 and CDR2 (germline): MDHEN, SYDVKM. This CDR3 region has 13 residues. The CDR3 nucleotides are TGTGCCAGCAGACAGACAGGGGCTGAGCCCCAGCATTTT. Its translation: CASRQTGAEPQHF.

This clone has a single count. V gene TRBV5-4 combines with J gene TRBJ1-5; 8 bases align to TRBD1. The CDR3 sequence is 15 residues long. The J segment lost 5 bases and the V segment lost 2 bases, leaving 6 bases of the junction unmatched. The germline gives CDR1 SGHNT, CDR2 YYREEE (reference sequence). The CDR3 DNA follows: TGTGCCAGCAGCTTACAGGGGGGCGCAGATCAGCCCCAGCATTTT. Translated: CASSLQGGADQPQHF.

In nucleotides, the CDR3 is TGCGCCAGCAGCCCGACAGGGGTCACCGGGGAGCTGTTTTTT. This sequence encodes CASSPTGVTGELFF. The chain carries TRBV5-1 and TRBJ2-2; 8 nucleotides match TRBD1. J gave up 4 bases and V 4 bases, and 3 bases lay outside the gene matches. This CDR3 has 14 residues. Germline loops: CDR1 SGHRS, CDR2 YFSETQ.

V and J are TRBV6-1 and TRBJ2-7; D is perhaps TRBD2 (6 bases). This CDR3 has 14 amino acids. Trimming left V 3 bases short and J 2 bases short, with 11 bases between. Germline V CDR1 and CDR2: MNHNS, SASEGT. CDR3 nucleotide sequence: TGTGCCAGCAGTGAGACTAGAAATACCTACGAGCAGTACTTC. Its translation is CASSETRNTYEQYF.

CDR3 residues: CAWSGTGRLEQFF. The CDR3 nucleotides are TGTGCCTGGAGTGGGACCGGGAGACTTGAGCAGTTCTTC. The chain carries TRBV30 and TRBJ2-1; perhaps TRBD2 as D (6 bases). Trimming left V 1 base short and J 9 bases short, with 13 bases between. The CDR3 is made up of 13 amino acids. CDR1 is GTSNPN and CDR2 is SVGIG in the germline V gene (reference sequence).

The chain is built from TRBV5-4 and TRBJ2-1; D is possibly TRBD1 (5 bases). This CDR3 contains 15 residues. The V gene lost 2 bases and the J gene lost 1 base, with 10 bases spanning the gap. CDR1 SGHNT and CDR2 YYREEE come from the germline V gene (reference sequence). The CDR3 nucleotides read TGTGCCAGCAGCTTAGAGAAGGGGTCCTACAATGAGCAGTTCTTC. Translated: CASSLEKGSYNEQFF.

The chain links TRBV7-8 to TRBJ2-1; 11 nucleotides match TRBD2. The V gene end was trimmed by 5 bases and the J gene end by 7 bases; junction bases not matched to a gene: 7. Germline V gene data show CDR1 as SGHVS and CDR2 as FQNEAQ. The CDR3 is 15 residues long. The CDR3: CASSLSGRVRNEQFF. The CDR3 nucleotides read TGTGCCAGCAGCCTTAGCGGGAGGGTACGGAATGAGCAGTTCTTC. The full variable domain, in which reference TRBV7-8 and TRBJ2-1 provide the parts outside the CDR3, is GAGVSQSPRYKVAKRGQDVALRCDPISGHVSLFWYQQALGQGPEFLTYFQNEAQLDKSGLPSDRFFAERPEGSVSTLKIQRTQQEDSAVYLCASSLSGRVRNEQFFGPGTRLTVL.

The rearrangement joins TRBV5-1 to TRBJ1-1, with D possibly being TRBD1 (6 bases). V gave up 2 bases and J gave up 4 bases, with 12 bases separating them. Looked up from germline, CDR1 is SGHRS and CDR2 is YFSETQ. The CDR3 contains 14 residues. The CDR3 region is CASSFTTGLTEAFF. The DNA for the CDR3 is TGCGCCAGCAGCTTTACTACAGGGCTCACTGAAGCTTTCTTT.

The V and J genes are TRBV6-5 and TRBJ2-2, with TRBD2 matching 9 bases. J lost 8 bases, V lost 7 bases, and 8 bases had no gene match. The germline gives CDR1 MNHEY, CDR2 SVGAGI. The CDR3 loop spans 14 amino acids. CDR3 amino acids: CASKRLAGTGELFF. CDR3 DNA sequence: TGTGCCAGCAAAAGGCTAGCGGGGACTGGGGAGCTGTTTTTT.

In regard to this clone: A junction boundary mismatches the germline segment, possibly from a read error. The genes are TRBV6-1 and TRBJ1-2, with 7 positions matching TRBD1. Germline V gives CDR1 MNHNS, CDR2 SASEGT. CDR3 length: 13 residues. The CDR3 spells CASRDRANYGYTF. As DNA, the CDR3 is TGTGCCAGCCGTGACAGGGCTAACTATGGCTACACCTTC.

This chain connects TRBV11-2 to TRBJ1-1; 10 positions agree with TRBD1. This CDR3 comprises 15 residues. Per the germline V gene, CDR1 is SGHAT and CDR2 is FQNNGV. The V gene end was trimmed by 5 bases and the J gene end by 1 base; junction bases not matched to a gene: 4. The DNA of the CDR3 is TGTGCCAGCAGCCCGAGGACAGGGGGGAACACTGAAGCTTTCTTT. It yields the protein CASSPRTGGNTEAFF. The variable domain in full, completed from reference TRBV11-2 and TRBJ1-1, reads EAGVAQSPRYKIIEKRQSVAFWCNPISGHATLYWYQQILGQGPKLLIQFQNNGVVDDSQLPKDRFSAERLKGVDSTLKIQPAKLEDSAVYLCASSPRTGGNTEAFFGQGTRLTVV.

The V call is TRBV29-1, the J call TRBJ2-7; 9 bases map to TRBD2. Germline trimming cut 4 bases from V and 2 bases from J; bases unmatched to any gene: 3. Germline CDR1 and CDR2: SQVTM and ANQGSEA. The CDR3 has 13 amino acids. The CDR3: CSVGVAGAYEQYF. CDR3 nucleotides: TGCAGCGTTGGGGTAGCGGGAGCCTACGAGCAGTACTTC.

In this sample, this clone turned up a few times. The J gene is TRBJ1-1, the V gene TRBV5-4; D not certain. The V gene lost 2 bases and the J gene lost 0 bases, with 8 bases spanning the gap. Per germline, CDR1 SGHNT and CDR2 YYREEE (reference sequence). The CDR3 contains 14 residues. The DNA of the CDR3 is TGTGCCAGCAGCTTCAGGCAAATGAACACTGAAGCTTTCTTT. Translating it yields CASSFRQMNTEAFF.

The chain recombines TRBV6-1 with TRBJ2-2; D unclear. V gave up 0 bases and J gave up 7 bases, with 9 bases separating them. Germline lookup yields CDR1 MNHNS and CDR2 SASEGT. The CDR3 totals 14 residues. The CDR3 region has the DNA TGTGCCAGCAGTGAAGCGTTACTCGGCGGGGAGCTGTTTTTT. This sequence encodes CASSEALLGGELFF.

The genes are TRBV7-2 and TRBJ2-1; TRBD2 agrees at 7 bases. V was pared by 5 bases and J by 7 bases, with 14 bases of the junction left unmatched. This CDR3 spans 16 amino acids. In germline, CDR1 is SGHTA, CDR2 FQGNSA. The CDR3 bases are TGTGCCAGCAGCCGGCGAACGGGCGGGAGAGGGAATGAGCAGTTCTTC. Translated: CASSRRTGGRGNEQFF.

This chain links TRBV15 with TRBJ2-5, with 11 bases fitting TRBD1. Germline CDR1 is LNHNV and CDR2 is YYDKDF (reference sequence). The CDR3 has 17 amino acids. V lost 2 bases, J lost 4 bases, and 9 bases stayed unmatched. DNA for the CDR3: TGTGCCACCAGCAGACGTAGAGGACAGGGGGCGATAGAGACCCAGTACTTC. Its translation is CATSRRRGQGAIETQYF.

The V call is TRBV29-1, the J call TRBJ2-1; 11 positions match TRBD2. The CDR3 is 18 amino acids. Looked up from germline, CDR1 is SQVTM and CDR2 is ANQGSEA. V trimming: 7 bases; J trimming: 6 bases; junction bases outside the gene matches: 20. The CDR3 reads CSAPDVLAGEQNVNEQFF. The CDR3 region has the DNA TGCAGCGCCCCCGACGTACTAGCGGGAGAGCAAAACGTCAATGAGCAGTTCTTC.

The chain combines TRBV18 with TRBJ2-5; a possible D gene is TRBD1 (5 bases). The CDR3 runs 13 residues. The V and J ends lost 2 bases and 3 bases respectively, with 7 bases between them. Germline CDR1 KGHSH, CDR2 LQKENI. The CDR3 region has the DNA TGTGCCAGCTCACCATACAGGAAAGAGACCCAGTACTTC. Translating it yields CASSPYRKETQYF.

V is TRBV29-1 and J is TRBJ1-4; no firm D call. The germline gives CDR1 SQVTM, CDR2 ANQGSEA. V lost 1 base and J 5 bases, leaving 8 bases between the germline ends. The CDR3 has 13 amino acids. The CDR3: CSVEAASNEKLFF. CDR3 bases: TGCAGCGTTGAAGCAGCGTCAAATGAAAAACTGTTTTTT.